The rows below give T cell receptor beta chains drawn from one sample of a study of CD8+ T cells in alopecia areata. Libraries were prepared by immunoSEQ multiplex PCR; TCRdb keeps only in-frame clonotypes and omits some of them. Of more than 3,500 clones listed, 71% are singletons. Specimen: skin. These receptors were collected from a human donor in good health. Both conserved end residues are part of each CDR3. The D gene is left open where the match is weak. Clone size is stated in some rows and not others, as once, few, many or a class when expanded.

NA	TRBV5-4	TRBJ1-5	TRBD1	CASSSTGGGSNQPQHF	TGTGCCAGCAGCTCGACAGGGGGAGGTAGCAATCAGCCCCAGCATTTT
NA	TRBV29-1	TRBJ1-1	NA	CSVERDTEAFF	TGCAGCGTTGAGAGGGACACCGAAGCTTTCTTT
NA	TRBV2	TRBJ2-3	NA	CASSEGPDTQYF	TGTGCCAGCAGTGAAGGTCCAGATACGCAGTATTTT
NA	TRBV2	TRBJ1-4	NA	CASSVEATNEKLFF	TGTGCCAGCAGTGTAGAAGCAACTAATGAAAAACTGTTTTTT
NA	TRBV11-2	TRBJ2-3	TRBD1	CASSPMRQGWAPDTQYF	TGTGCCAGCAGCCCAATGAGACAGGGTTGGGCCCCAGATACGCAGTATTTT
NA	TRBV5-6	TRBJ2-3	NA	CASSPQYGVGTDTQYF	TGTGCCAGCAGCCCACAATACGGAGTAGGCACAGATACGCAGTATTTT
NA	TRBV6-6	TRBJ1-4	NA	CASRSRGAEKLFF	TGTGCCAGCAGGAGCAGGGGAGCGGAAAAACTGTTTTTT
NA	TRBV19	TRBJ1-2	NA	CASSPYGASYTF	TGTGCCAGTAGTCCCTACGGGGCAAGCTACACCTTC
NA	TRBV7-9	TRBJ1-5	NA	CASSFGLGPIQPQHF	TGTGCCAGCAGCTTCGGACTGGGGCCTATTCAGCCCCAGCATTTT
NA	TRBV28	TRBJ2-2	NA	CASLRRAVTGELFF	TGTGCTAGTTTGAGACGGGCGGTCACCGGGGAGCTGTTTTTT
NA	TRBV6-8	TRBJ2-1	NA	CASSSHNEQFF	TGTGCCAGCAGTTCTCACAATGAGCAGTTCTTC
NA	TRBV6-6	TRBJ1-2	NA	CASSYASSPYGYTF	TGTGCCAGCAGTTATGCTTCCAGTCCCTATGGCTACACCTTC
NA	TRBV6-1	TRBJ1-1	NA	CASSGSRGLLTEAFF	TGTGCCAGCAGCGGATCCAGGGGACTACTCACTGAAGCTTTCTTT
NA	TRBV7-8	TRBJ2-7	TRBD1	CASSLAGTGSSYEQYF	TGTGCCAGCAGCTTAGCTGGGACAGGGAGCTCCTACGAGCAGTACTTC
NA	TRBV5-1	TRBJ1-1	TRBD1	CAIYRTGVMSAEAFF	TGCGCCATTTACCGGACAGGGGTTATGAGCGCTGAAGCTTTCTTT
NA	TRBV6-6	TRBJ1-1	NA	CASSVDTNTEAFF	TGTGCCAGCAGTGTAGACACGAACACTGAAGCTTTCTTT
few	TRBV10-1	TRBJ2-4	NA	CASSDYSLGENIQYF	TGCGCCAGCAGTGATTACAGTCTTGGGGAAAACATTCAGTACTTC